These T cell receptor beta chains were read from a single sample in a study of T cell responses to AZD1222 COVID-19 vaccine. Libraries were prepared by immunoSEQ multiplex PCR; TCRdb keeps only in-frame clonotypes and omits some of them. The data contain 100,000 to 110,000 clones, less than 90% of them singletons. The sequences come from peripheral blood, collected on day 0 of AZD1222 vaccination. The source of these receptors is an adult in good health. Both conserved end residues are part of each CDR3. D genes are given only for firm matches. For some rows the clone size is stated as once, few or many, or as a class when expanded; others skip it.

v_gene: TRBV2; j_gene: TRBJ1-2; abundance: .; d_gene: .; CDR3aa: CASSEHPLYGYTF; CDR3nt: TGTGCCAGCAGTGAACATCCCCTATATGGCTACACCTTC
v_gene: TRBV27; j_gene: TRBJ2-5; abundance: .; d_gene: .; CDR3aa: CASSTGWYQETQYF; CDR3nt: TGTGCCAGCAGTACAGGCTGGTACCAAGAGACCCAGTACTTC
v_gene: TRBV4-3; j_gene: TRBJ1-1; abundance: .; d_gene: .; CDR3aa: CASSQDRANTEAFF; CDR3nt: TGCGCCAGCAGCCAAGATAGGGCCAACACTGAAGCTTTCTTT
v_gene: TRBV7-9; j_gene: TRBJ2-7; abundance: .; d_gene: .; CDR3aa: CASSPPGSYEQYF; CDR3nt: TGTGCCAGCAGCCCTCCCGGGTCCTACGAGCAGTACTTC
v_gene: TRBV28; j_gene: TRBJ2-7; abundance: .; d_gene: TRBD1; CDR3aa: CASSPAGTGDREQYF; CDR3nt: TGTGCCAGCAGTCCCGCCGGGACAGGGGATCGGGAGCAGTACTTC
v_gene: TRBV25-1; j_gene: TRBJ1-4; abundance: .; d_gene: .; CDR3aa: CASTGSRREKLFF; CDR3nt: TGTGCCAGCACGGGAAGTAGGAGGGAAAAACTGTTTTTT
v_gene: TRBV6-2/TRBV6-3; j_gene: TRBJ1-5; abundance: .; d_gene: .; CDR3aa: CASSYARQMVSRTQHF; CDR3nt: TGTGCCAGCAGTTACGCCCGACAGATGGTTAGTCGGACCCAGCATTTT
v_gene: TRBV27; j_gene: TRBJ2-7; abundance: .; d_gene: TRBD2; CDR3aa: CASSTPGTSVYEQYF; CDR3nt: TGTGCCAGCAGTACTCCCGGGACTAGCGTATACGAGCAGTACTTC
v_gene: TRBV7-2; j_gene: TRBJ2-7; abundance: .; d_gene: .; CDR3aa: CASSLEGWGVYEQYF; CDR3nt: TGTGCCAGCAGCTTAGAGGGGTGGGGCGTCTACGAGCAGTACTTC
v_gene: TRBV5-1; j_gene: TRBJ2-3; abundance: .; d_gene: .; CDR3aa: CASSPGRGRGSTDTQYF; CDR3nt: TGCGCCAGCAGCCCCGGCCGGGGCAGGGGAAGCACAGATACGCAGTATTTT
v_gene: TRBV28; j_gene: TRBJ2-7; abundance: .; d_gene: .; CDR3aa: CASSSSSSYEQYF; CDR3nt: TGTGCCAGCAGTTCCTCAAGCTCCTACGAGCAGTACTTC
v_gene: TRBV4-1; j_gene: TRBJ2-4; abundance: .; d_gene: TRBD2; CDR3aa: CASSYPAGEGAKNIQYF; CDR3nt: TGCGCCAGCAGCTACCCAGCGGGAGAAGGAGCCAAAAACATTCAGTACTTC
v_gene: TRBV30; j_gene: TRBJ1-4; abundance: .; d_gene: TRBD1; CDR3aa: CAWSAPGGLGEKLFF; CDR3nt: TGTGCCTGGAGTGCCCCAGGGGGCTTAGGAGAAAAACTGTTTTTT
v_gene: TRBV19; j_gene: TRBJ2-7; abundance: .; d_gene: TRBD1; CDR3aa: CASSVGQALSYEQYF; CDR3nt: TGTGCCAGTAGCGTGGGACAGGCCCTTTCCTACGAGCAGTACTTC
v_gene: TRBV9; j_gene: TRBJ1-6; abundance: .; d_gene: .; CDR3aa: CASSVYWANSPLHF; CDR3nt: TGTGCCAGCAGCGTATACTGGGCTAATTCACCCCTCCACTTT
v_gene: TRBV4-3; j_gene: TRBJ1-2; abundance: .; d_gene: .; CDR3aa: CASSQDRGSYGYTF; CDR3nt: TGCGCCAGCAGCCAAGATAGGGGGAGCTATGGCTACACCTTC
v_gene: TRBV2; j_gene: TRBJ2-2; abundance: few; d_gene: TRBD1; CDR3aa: CASISLQGENTGELFF; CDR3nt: TGTGCCAGCATTTCGTTACAGGGGGAAAACACCGGGGAGCTGTTTTTT
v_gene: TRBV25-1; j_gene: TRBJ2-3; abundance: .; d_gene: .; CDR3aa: CASSELGRYNTDTQYF; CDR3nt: TGTGCCAGCAGTGAATTGGGCAGGTATAATACAGATACGCAGTATTTT
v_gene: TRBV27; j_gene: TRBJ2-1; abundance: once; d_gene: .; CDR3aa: CASGITEQFF; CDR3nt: TGTGCCAGCGGCATTACTGAGCAGTTCTTC
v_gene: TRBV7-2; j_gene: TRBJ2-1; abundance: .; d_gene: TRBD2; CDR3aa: CASSLAEGIAGGRGTLINEQFF; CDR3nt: TGTGCCAGCAGCTTAGCGGAGGGAATAGCGGGAGGGAGAGGGACCCTAATCAATGAGCAGTTCTTC
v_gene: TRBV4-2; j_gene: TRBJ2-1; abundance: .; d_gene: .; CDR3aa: CASSPGRSSYNEQFF; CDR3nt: TGTGCCAGCAGCCCGGGACGGAGCTCCTACAATGAGCAGTTCTTC
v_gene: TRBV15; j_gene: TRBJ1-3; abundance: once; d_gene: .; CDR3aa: CATSRDPLTRGNTIYF; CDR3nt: TGTGCCACCAGCAGAGATCCGCTGACGAGGGGAAACACCATATATTTT
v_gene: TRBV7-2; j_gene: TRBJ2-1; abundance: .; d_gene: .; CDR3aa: CASSGPGNEQFF; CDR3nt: TGTGCCAGCAGCGGACCAGGCAATGAGCAGTTCTTC
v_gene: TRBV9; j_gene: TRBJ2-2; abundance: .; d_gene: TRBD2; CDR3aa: CASSPSGRQNTGELFF; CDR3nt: TGTGCCAGCAGCCCCAGCGGGAGACAAAACACCGGGGAGCTGTTTTTT
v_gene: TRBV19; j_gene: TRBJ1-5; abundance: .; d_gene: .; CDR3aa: CASSIGGPIQPQHF; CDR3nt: TGTGCCAGTAGTATCGGCGGTCCGATTCAGCCCCAGCATTTT
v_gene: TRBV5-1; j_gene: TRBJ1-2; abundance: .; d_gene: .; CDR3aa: CASSLAGGFLNYGYTF; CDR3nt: TGCGCCAGCAGCTTGGCGGGGGGTTTCCTCAACTATGGCTACACCTTC
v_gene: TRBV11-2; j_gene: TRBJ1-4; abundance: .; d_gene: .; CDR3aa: CASTTTVGEKLFF; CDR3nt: TGTGCCAGCACCACGACAGTGGGAGAAAAACTGTTTTTT
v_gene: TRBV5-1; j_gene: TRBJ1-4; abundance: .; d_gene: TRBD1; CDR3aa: CASSSGQGATNEKLFF; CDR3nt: TGCGCCAGCAGCTCGGGACAGGGGGCTACTAATGAAAAACTGTTTTTT
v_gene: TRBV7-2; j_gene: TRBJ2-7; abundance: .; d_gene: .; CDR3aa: CASSLGATTGEQYF; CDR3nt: TGTGCCAGCAGCTTAGGGGCAACTACCGGCGAGCAGTACTTC
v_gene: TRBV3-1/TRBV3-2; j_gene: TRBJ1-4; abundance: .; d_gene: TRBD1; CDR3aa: CASSGRDRGFPNEKLFF; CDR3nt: TGTGCCAGCAGCGGACGGGACAGGGGCTTCCCTAATGAAAAACTGTTTTTT
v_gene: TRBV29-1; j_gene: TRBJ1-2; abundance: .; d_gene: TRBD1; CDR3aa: CSVDREGNGYTF; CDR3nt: TGCAGCGTCGACAGGGAGGGCAATGGCTACACCTTC